This TCR beta chain was recorded in a study of T cell repertoires in cytomegalovirus infection. TCRdb used MiXCR to reprocess the reads, holding one entry per CDR3 protein. The sample records around 630,000 distinct CDR3 sequences, 20% to 25% being singletons. Sequencing was performed on CD8+ T cells from PBMCs. The origin of this receptor is a human donor in good health (CMV status not recorded). Some clones in this sample may be carry-over from other donors' samples.

DNA of the CDR3: TGTGCCAGCAGCCAAGGCTTCCTAGTAGCTAACTATGGCTACACCTTC. This encodes CASSQGFLVANYGYTF. This chain joins TRBV14 and TRBJ1-2; D not resolved. Trimming took 1 base from V and 0 from J, leaving 12 bases between them. Germline-derived CDR1 and CDR2 are SGHDN and FVKESK. The CDR3 has 16 residues.